This T cell receptor (beta chain) derives from a study of blood T cell repertoires in COVID-19 (TCRdb year 2020). In terms of the full investigation: The collaborator samples originated in the United States, Italy and Spain and spanned the acute and convalescent phases of COVID-19. A freely available public database, intended as a resource for researchers studying the immune response to SARS-CoV-2, is where the repertoires were released. The samples were drawn from the first 160 participants of the ongoing ImmuneRACE study and from over a thousand subjects provided by 6 global collaborators. Deeply sampled blood TCRbeta repertoires from subjects exposed to, actively infected with, or recovered from COVID-19 were included in the dataset. The prospective study material was composed of cDNA or gDNA derived from T cells, B-cell-depleted T cells, or PBMCs. A de-identified subject ID, COVID-19 status, age in years and sex were almost always included in the sample metadata. Where HLA class I and class II types were available, the types were taken from metadata supplied by the sample provider, not from assay-based typing.

One collaborating source in Seattle enrolled patients during active infection and followed them longitudinally through the course of disease. The collaborating institutions used their own protocols to collect whole blood in K2EDTA tubes. Collaborator samples were shipped for TCRbeta analysis as frozen whole blood, isolated PBMCs, or DNA extracted from either sample type. About this clone itself: Its antigen target is currently unknown. No per-base quality is available; no much larger clone lies one base away.

The immunoSEQ Assay, a bias-controlled multiplex PCR, was used to amplify TCRbeta CDR3 regions from genomic DNA. The paper's processing steps were these. Within the assay, amplification of reference gene primers was used to estimate how many nucleated cells each sample contained. To quantify the absolute abundance of each unique TCRbeta CDR3 rearrangement, sequence reads were collapsed and filtered. For each sample, productive Simpson clonality was calculated by taking the square root of Simpson's diversity index across productive rearrangements. Imported from immuneACCESS, the table was reduced by TCRdb to in-frame sequences with V and J called. These copies leave out some clones; in studies compared against another copy, an unresolved V gene accounts for under half, and the cause of the remainder is not known. V and J calls and clone size follow that table, whereas D and trimming were derived from the DNA. The sample records more than 55,000 clones, approximately 90% of which are singletons. The ten largest clones capture 15% to 20% of the sample.

The paper as a whole reports these results and caveats: How much clinical and demographic metadata was included differed by source and by participant, and the metadata was provided uncurated.

The germline V gene provides CDR1 MNHEY and CDR2 SVGEGT. V is pared back by 0 bases and J by 0 bases, with 8 bases lying between the germline termini. From cysteine to phenylalanine, the CDR3 is 15 amino acids long. The only DNA kept is the CDR3, 45 bases in frame from the first base. The receptor comes from a woman aged 55-69 years with COVID-19, enrolled during active disease. The chain couples TRBV6-2 or TRBV6-3 to TRBJ1-1, with no D gene named confidently. The sequenced sample was peripheral blood. The CDR3 reads CASSYSRPMNTEAFF. The nucleotides are TGTGCCAGCAGTTACTCGCGCCCGATGAACACTGAAGCTTTCTTT.